This passage covers 6 T cell receptor beta chains from one sample sequenced in a study of cytomegalovirus exposure and HLA in healthy donors. A multiplex PCR was run with 60 Vbeta primers and 13 Jbeta primers. Clones were read by immunoSEQ multiplex PCR, and TCRdb kept only the in-frame ones, dropping some. Its listing shows just under 60,000 clones. Specimen: PBMCs. The origin of the receptors is a male donor in good health and CMV-seronegative.

The chain has TRBV11-2 and TRBJ2-5; 10 nucleotides align to TRBD1. J lost 4 bases, V lost 8 bases, and 4 bases had no gene match. Germline CDR1 reads SGHAT; CDR2 reads FQNNGV. This CDR3 is built from 13 residues. In DNA, the CDR3 is TGTGCCAGCCGGCGGACAGGGGGAGAGACCCAGTACTTC. Protein: CASRRTGGETQYF.

This chain links TRBV18 with TRBJ2-7, with D maybe TRBD1 (5 bases). Germline V gene lookup returns CDR1 KGHSH and CDR2 LQKENI. V lost 5 bases and J 2 bases, leaving 19 bases between the germline ends. The CDR3 sequence is 16 residues long. CDR3 sequence (DNA): TGTGCCAGCTCAGAACGGGTGTCGGTAGGGGCCTACGAGCAGTACTTC. Translated, it gives CASSERVSVGAYEQYF.

This rearrangement joins TRBV6-1 to TRBJ1-5; a possible D gene is TRBD1 (6 bases). V lost 7 bases, J lost 1 base, and 14 bases lay in between. The CDR3 covers 15 residues. Germline values: CDR1 MNHNS, CDR2 SASEGT. The CDR3 DNA sequence: TGTGCCAGCAAACCCACTCAGGGGAGCAATCAGCCCCAGCATTTT. Translating gives CASKPTQGSNQPQHF.

The rearrangement joins TRBV6-6 to TRBJ2-3; 8 nucleotides align to TRBD1. The germline CDR1 and CDR2 sequences are MNHNY and SVGAGI (reference sequence). V was pared by 6 bases and J by 2 bases, with 7 bases of the junction left unmatched. The CDR3 runs 15 residues. CDR3: CASSSGQGLTDTQYF. The CDR3 coding sequence is TGTGCCAGCAGCTCCGGACAGGGCCTCACAGATACGCAGTATTTT.

The V call is TRBV19, the J call TRBJ2-7; possible D gene TRBD1, 7 bases. Trimming removed 10 bases at V and 5 bases at J, with 18 bases between. The CDR3 contains 13 residues. The germline V gene has CDR1 LNHDA and CDR2 SQIVND (reference sequence). CDR3 in amino acids: CATSGGRLDEQYF. The CDR3 nucleotides read TGTGCCACCTCAGGGGGGAGGCTCGACGAGCAGTACTTC.

The chain is built from TRBV5-1 and TRBJ1-1; D perhaps matches TRBD1 (6 bases). CDR3 length: 14 amino acids. Germline lookup yields CDR1 SGHRS and CDR2 YFSETQ. Deletions cut 2 bases from V and 1 base from J, with 9 bases between. CDR3 sequence: CASSLTGKNTEAFF. The CDR3 bases are TGCGCCAGCAGCTTAACAGGGAAGAACACTGAAGCTTTCTTT. Combining the CDR3 with reference TRBV5-1 and TRBJ1-1 gives the whole variable domain KAGVTQTPRYLIKTRGQQVTLSCSPISGHRSVSWYQQTPGQGLQFLFEYFSETQRNKGNFPGRFSGRQFSNSRSEMNVSTLELGDSALYLCASSLTGKNTEAFFGQGTRLTVV.